The entry below gives a single TCR beta chain sequence along with its context. This entry comes from a study of technical replicates of blood from a few donors. The method was immunoSEQ multiplex PCR; TCRdb's version includes in-frame clones alone and lacks a portion of them. The sample carries 75,000 to 100,000 clones, approximately 96% recorded once. The sample was T cells isolated from PBMCs. The TCR was taken from a human donor in good health.

CDR3 region: CASRASNQPQHF. The CDR3 nucleotides read TGTGCCAGTAGAGCAAGCAATCAGCCCCAGCATTTT. The chain couples TRBV19 to TRBJ1-5; D unclear. Germline CDR1 LNHDA, CDR2 SQIVND (reference sequence). Deletions cut 6 bases from V and 1 base from J, with 4 bases between. This CDR3 spans 12 amino acids.